This T cell receptor (beta chain) was identified in a study of blood T cell repertoires in COVID-19. Per the authors' pipeline: Using reference gene primer amplification, nucleated cell counts were estimated. Clones were read by immunoSEQ multiplex PCR, and TCRdb kept only the in-frame ones, dropping some. V and J calls and clone size are those listed in that table; D and trimming were worked out from the DNA. The sample lists approximately 280,000 clones; about four fifths were seen once. Those designated as exposed participants met a COVID-19 case within 2 weeks before study entry. V shed 6 bases and J 0 bases; nucleotides not matched to a gene: 4. The CDR3 loop spans 14 amino acids. The V gene's germline CDR1 is SGHNT and CDR2 YENEEA.

The clonotype comes from a man aged 40-49 years who had been exposed to COVID-19. Material for sequencing was PBMCs or T cells enriched from blood (not recorded which). This chain links TRBV11-3 with TRBJ2-7; 8 positions match TRBD1. CDR3 coding DNA: TGTGCCAGCAGTTCCGGGACAGGCTCCTACGAGCAGTACTTC. Translation: CASSSGTGSYEQYF.